The clone carrying this T cell receptor (beta chain) has more than one count but fewer than ten. This record belongs to a study of blood T cells in healthy people across ages. Germline V CDR1 and CDR2: SGDLS, YYNGEE. CDR3 length: 15 residues. The V end lost 7 bases, the J end lost 2 bases, and 18 bases lay between the germline ends. A second PCR, run for about 7 to 12 cycles, used a sample-barcoded 5' primer plus a J-beta primer mix. In TCRdb, the 5' RACE reads were re-called with MiXCR into one record per CDR3 protein. The data show fewer than 700,000 distinct CDR3 sequences, roughly 43% seen once. Healthy Russian Caucasian donors spanned ages roughly 6 to 100 years.

The specimen was blood. The sequence was obtained from an elderly man in good health. The chain recombines TRBV9 with TRBJ2-5; weak D call: TRBD2 (7 bases). The CDR3 DNA is TGTGCCAGCGGTCAAGGGGGGGGGACACAAGAGACCCAGTACTTC. The encoded protein is CASGQGGGTQETQYF.